This T cell receptor beta chain was sequenced in a study of blood T cell repertoires in COVID-19. After removal of 6 bases from V and 4 bases from J, the junction contained 15 bases not matched to a gene. In germline, CDR1 is KGHSH, CDR2 LQKENI. The CDR3 is made up of 19 amino acids. Adults between roughly 18 and 95 years of age took part from 24 US areas. Cohort assignment relied on participant-reported clinical history. Recovered Cohort 3 donors showed two negative PCRs, clearance, or symptom resolution. TCRdb's table, derived via immunoSEQ multiplex PCR, lists solely in-frame clones and lacks some. Here the sample spans roughly 360,000 clones, 80% to 90% being singletons.

This receptor was taken from a young man who had recovered from COVID-19. The chain uses TRBV18 and TRBJ2-3; TRBD2 agrees at 14 bases. Material: PBMCs or T cells enriched from blood (not recorded which). CDR3: CASSLSPPTSGGAADTQYF. The CDR3 DNA sequence: TGTGCCAGCTCCTTGAGTCCCCCGACTAGCGGGGGGGCGGCAGATACGCAGTATTTT.